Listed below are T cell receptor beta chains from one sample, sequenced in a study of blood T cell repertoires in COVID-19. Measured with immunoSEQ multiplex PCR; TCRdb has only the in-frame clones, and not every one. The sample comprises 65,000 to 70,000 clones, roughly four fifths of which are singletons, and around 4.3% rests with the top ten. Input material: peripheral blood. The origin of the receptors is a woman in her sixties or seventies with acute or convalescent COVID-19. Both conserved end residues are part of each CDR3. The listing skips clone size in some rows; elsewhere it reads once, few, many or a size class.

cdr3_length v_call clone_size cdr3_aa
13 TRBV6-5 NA CASSRPGVQPQHF
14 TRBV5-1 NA CASRRIQGAFGYTF
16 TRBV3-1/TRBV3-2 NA CASSQAGTRGRYEQYF
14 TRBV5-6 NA CASSRTDGERALHF
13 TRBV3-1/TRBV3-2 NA CASSQWRGDEQYF
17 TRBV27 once CASTTYYRGRRDEKLFF
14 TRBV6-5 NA CASRETHGNQPQHF
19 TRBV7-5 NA CVRSLAGLAGGPNTGELFF
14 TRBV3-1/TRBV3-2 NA CASSQDTRATEAFF
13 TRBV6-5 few CASSTTGYTEAFF
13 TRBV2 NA CASSTSSTGELFF
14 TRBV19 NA CASSISTGNYGYTF
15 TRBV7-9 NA CASSYTGQKNTEAFF
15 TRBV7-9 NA CASSSPAWGRGGYTF
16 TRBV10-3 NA CAISESGGGRINEQFF
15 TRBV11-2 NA CASSPRRDRNYGYTF
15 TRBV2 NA CASRGGTPGIAEAFF
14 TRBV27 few CASRRMTVNEKLFF
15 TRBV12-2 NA CASRGWAGAYNEQFF
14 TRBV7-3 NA CASSLNRDAYEQYF
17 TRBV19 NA CASSMRGQGNSNQPQHF
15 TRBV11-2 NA CASSLPLQVTDTQYF
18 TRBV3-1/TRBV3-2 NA CASSRRREGWTAGNTIYF
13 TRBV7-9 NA CASSLATETEAFF
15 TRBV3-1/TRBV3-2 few CASSRVGLSKNEQFF
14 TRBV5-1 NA CASSLDNPRDGYTF
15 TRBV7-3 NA CASSPGAGGSSEAFF
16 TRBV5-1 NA CASSLTLGGSQETQYF
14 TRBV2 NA CASSQQTVNTEAFF
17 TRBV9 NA CASSEQNRIHFNTEAFF
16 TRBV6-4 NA CASSESGQGARYGYTF
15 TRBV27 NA CASSLSWANNEKLFF
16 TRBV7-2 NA CASSFPERDYSYEQYF
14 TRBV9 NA CASSVELWNSPLHF
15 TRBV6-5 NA CASWDSRSYNSPLHF
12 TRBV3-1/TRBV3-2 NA CASSPSSYEQYF
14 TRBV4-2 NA CASSPDRGRETQYF
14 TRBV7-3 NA CASSLLPGLYGYTF
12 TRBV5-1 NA CASSLVSYEQYF
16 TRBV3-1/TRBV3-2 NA CASSQPFRDRAYGYTF
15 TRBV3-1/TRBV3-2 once CASSYYRDRGTEAFF